The 4 T cell receptor beta chains given below trace back to one sample, sequenced in a study of T-cell memory formation after mild COVID-19. In TCRdb, the 5' RACE reads were re-called with MiXCR into one record per CDR3 protein. The sample carries some 320,000 distinct CDR3 sequences, roughly an eighth recorded once. The sequencing input was PBMCs or a T cell subset sorted from them (not recorded which). The receptors come from a man aged 18 to 30 who had mild COVID-19 (a few samples of this study predate the infection). Cell type and time point are not known.

V gene TRBV25-1 combines with J gene TRBJ1-6; 10 nucleotides align to TRBD1. The germline CDR1 and CDR2 sequences are MGHDK and SYGVNS. CDR3 size: 15 residues. The V and J ends lost 5 bases and 9 bases, in that order; junction bases with no gene match: 7. The CDR3 loop is CASSPRQGAFSPLHF. The CDR3 DNA is TGTGCCAGCAGTCCACGACAGGGGGCATTTTCACCCCTCCACTTT.

This clonotype appeared a few times. J is TRBJ1-2 and V is TRBV6-6; no clear D gene. This CDR3 is built from 10 residues. Germline V gene lookup returns CDR1 MNHNY and CDR2 SVGAGI (reference sequence). Trimming stripped 10 bases from V and 6 bases from J, with 9 bases between. In nucleotides, the CDR3 is TGTGCCACTTATACCGATGGCTACACCTTC. Its protein product is CATYTDGYTF.

At least ten counts were recorded for this clonotype. An end of the junction does not agree with germline; a read error may underlie this. J is TRBJ1-5 and V is TRBV7-9; TRBD1 matches 9 bases. The germline CDR1 and CDR2 sequences are SEHNR and FQNEAQ (reference sequence). The CDR3 length is 14 residues. The CDR3 sequence: CASSPGQGGQPQHF. For the CDR3, the DNA is TGCGCCAGCAGCCCGGGACAGGGAGGTCAGCCCCAGCATTTT.

The rearrangement joins TRBV5-1 to TRBJ1-4; D gene unclear. CDR3 length: 14 residues. V was clipped by 2 bases and J by 3 bases, with 8 bases between them. Germline CDR1 and CDR2: SGHRS and YFSETQ. CDR3 nucleotides: TGCGCCAGCAGCTTAGGGCTTCCTAATGAAAAACTGTTTTTT. Translated, it gives CASSLGLPNEKLFF.